The next 21 T cell receptor beta chains were all read from a single sample in a study of control samples from healthy donors and cancer patients. The protocol was immunoSEQ multiplex PCR, while the TCRdb copy is restricted to in-frame clones and leaves out a portion. The sample has 91,000 or so clones; 80% to 95% are singletons. The sample was blood. The receptors derive from a young woman in good health.

The V gene is TRBV5-1, the J gene TRBJ1-4; D ambiguous. Germline lookup yields CDR1 SGHRS and CDR2 YFSETQ. V was trimmed by 5 bases and J by 8 bases, leaving 16 bases between them. The CDR3 is 14 residues long. CDR3 loop: CASSSSPGGEKLFF. CDR3 bases: TGCGCCAGCAGTTCAAGTCCCGGAGGAGAAAAACTGTTTTTT.

The chain has TRBV14 and TRBJ2-7; D is perhaps TRBD1 (6 bases). Trimming cost V 1 base and J 1 base, with 14 bases left between them. Germline V lookup: CDR1 SGHDN, CDR2 FVKESK. This CDR3 is built from 16 residues. CDR3: CASSQGSWTESYEQYF. The CDR3 DNA is TGTGCCAGCAGCCAAGGAAGTTGGACAGAGTCCTACGAGCAGTACTTC.

This rearrangement joins TRBV2 to TRBJ1-4; tentative D call: TRBD1 (5 bases). The CDR3 contains 14 residues. V lost 6 bases and J 1 base, leaving 9 bases between the germline ends. Germline assignment: CDR1 SNHLY and CDR2 FYNNEI. Written as DNA, the CDR3 is TGTGCCAGCAGGGTAGGGGTAACTAATGAAAAACTGTTTTTT. Its translation: CASRVGVTNEKLFF.

V is TRBV4-2 and J is TRBJ2-7; no definite D call. With 0 bases removed from V and 4 bases from J, the gap between germline ends came to 10 bases. This CDR3 has 14 amino acids. The germline gives CDR1 LGHNA, CDR2 YNFKEQ. CDR3 loop: CASSQDLRSYEQYF. CDR3 sequence (DNA): TGTGCCAGCAGCCAAGATCTCCGGTCGTACGAGCAGTACTTC.

This rearrangement joins TRBV15 to TRBJ1-5; the D gene is possibly TRBD1 (6 bases). CDR3 length equals 14 residues. Trimming pared 0 bases from V and 8 bases from J, leaving 11 bases between. Germline V CDR1 and CDR2: LNHNV, YYDKDF (reference sequence). CDR3 sequence: CATSRDGQSEPQHF. The CDR3 region has the DNA TGTGCCACCAGCAGAGACGGACAGAGTGAGCCCCAGCATTTT. The whole variable domain, filled in from reference TRBV15 and TRBJ1-5, reads DAMVIQNPRYQVTQFGKPVTLSCSQTLNHNVMYWYQQKSSQAPKLLFHYYDKDFNNEADTPDNFQSRRPNTSFCFLDIRSPGLGDTAMYLCATSRDGQSEPQHFGDGTRLSIL.

The rearrangement joins TRBV18 to TRBJ2-3; 11 positions match TRBD2. CDR1 is KGHSH, CDR2 LQKENI, per germline. The CDR3 contains 16 residues. V shed 0 bases, J shed 5 bases, and the junction held 4 bases outside the gene matches. CDR3 bases: TGTGCCAGCTCACCACCTAGCGGGGGGGCACAAGATACGCAGTATTTT. This translates into CASSPPSGGAQDTQYF.

This clone is a singleton in its sample. The chain recombines TRBV7-8 with TRBJ2-1; D perhaps matches TRBD1 (6 bases). This CDR3 has 13 residues. Germline CDR1 reads SGHVS; CDR2 reads FQNEAQ. V was clipped by 4 bases and J by 10 bases, with 14 bases between them. Written as DNA, the CDR3 is TGTGCCAGCAGCTCCCGATATGACAGGGAGCAGTTCTTC. It yields the protein CASSSRYDREQFF.

The chain links TRBV5-1 to TRBJ2-7; D is ambiguous. Germline CDR1 SGHRS, CDR2 YFSETQ. This CDR3 comprises 15 residues. V gave up 0 bases and J gave up 2 bases, with 12 bases separating them. CDR3 residues: CASSLAAGNTYEQYF. CDR3 bases: TGCGCCAGCAGCTTGGCGGCAGGAAATACCTACGAGCAGTACTTC.

The chain is built from TRBV18 and TRBJ2-7; possibly TRBD1 for D (6 bases). The CDR3 length is 15 residues. Germline V gives CDR1 KGHSH, CDR2 LQKENI. V was pared by 2 bases and J by 3 bases, with 14 bases between. The CDR3, as DNA: TGTGCCAGCTCACCATCCCCACAGGGCTTCTACGAGCAGTACTTC. Its protein product is CASSPSPQGFYEQYF.

The V and J genes are TRBV30 and TRBJ1-1; D is possibly TRBD1 (6 bases). This CDR3 is built from 16 residues. The V gene's germline CDR1 is GTSNPN and CDR2 SVGIG (reference sequence). V was clipped by 0 bases and J by 5 bases, with 19 bases between them. Here the CDR3 reads CAWSVRRSGAGTEAFF. DNA of the CDR3: TGTGCCTGGAGTGTACGTAGGTCAGGGGCAGGAACTGAAGCTTTCTTT.

This clone was picked up many times. V is TRBV6-4 and J is TRBJ2-1; TRBD2 matches 9 bases. Germline V CDR1 and CDR2: MRHNA, SNTAGT. This CDR3 region has 15 residues. V shed 5 bases, J shed 4 bases, and the junction held 6 bases outside the gene matches. The CDR3 reads CASSNSGGEYNEQFF. DNA for the CDR3: TGTGCCAGCAGTAATAGCGGGGGTGAATACAATGAGCAGTTCTTC.

The CDR3 spells CASSIRPEGYTF. In DNA, the CDR3 is TGTGCCAGCAGCATTCGCCCGGAAGGCTACACCTTC. The chain employs TRBV7-2 and TRBJ1-2, with D unresolved. Germline V CDR1 and CDR2: SGHTA, FQGNSA. The CDR3 spans 12 residues. Trimming shortened V by 5 bases and J by 8 bases, and 12 bases separated the two germline ends.

The chain recombines TRBV6-6 with TRBJ2-5, with D possibly being TRBD2 (6 bases). This CDR3 comprises 12 residues. V was cut by 4 bases and J by 4 bases, with 7 bases left in between. Germline V CDR1 and CDR2: MNHNY, SVGAGI (reference sequence). CDR3 sequence reads: CASSWRGETQYF. The CDR3 DNA is TGTGCCAGCAGTTGGAGGGGAGAGACCCAGTACTTC.

This chain uses TRBV3-1 (or the pseudogene TRBV3-2) with TRBJ1-2; 8 bases are a match to TRBD1. The CDR3 consists of 16 residues. V trimming: 4 bases; J trimming: 6 bases; junction bases outside the gene matches: 13. Germline V gene lookup returns CDR1 LGHDT and CDR2 YNNKEL (reference sequence). This chain's CDR3 is CASSRRYTGGENGYTF. The CDR3 DNA sequence: TGTGCCAGCAGCCGTAGATATACAGGGGGTGAGAATGGCTACACCTTC.

This clone has just a few counts. This sequence joins TRBV6-4 and TRBJ2-1; no firm D call. This CDR3 is built from 13 residues. The V gene's germline CDR1 is MRHNA and CDR2 SNTAGT. The V end was cut by 2 bases, the J end by 5 bases, with 7 bases between. The CDR3 region has the DNA TGTGCCAGCAGTGACAGGGCTAACAATGAGCAGTTCTTC. It translates to CASSDRANNEQFF.

This chain links TRBV7-5 with TRBJ2-5; TRBD2 is taken as the D call from the table, unchecked against the DNA. TRBV7-5 is a listed pseudogene. The CDR3 extends over 13 amino acids. The DNA for the CDR3 is TGTGTCAGAAGCGGGACTACCCAAGAGACCCAGTACTTC. This gives the protein CVRSGTTQETQYF.

The V and J genes are TRBV6-6 and TRBJ2-2; D gene unclear. CDR1 and CDR2 from the germline V gene are MNHNY and SVGAGI (reference sequence). The CDR3 covers 12 residues. Trimming took 4 bases from V and 5 from J, leaving 5 bases between them. The CDR3 nucleotides read TGTGCCAGCAGTTTAGGGACCGGGGAGCTGTTTTTT. Translating it yields CASSLGTGELFF.

A note on this clone: The same CDR3 can be traced to other DNA sequences in this sample. This chain joins TRBV10-1 and TRBJ1-2, with unresolved D. Germline V gene data show CDR1 as WNHNN and CDR2 as SYGVQD (reference sequence). The CDR3 spans 13 residues. Trimming pared 4 bases from V and 2 bases from J, leaving 8 bases between. In DNA form, the CDR3 reads TGCGCCAGCAGTGGAGACAAAAACTATGGCTACACCTTC. It encodes CASSGDKNYGYTF.

V is TRBV4-1 and J is TRBJ1-1; 9 positions match TRBD1. CDR1 is MGHRA and CDR2 is YSYEKL in the germline V gene. The CDR3 is made up of 17 amino acids. V gave up 1 base and J gave up 1 base; unmatched junction bases: 7. The CDR3 DNA is TGCGCCAGCAGCCAAGGAGGGACAGGGTATTCGAACACTGAAGCTTTCTTT. As protein: CASSQGGTGYSNTEAFF.

This clone showed up just a few times. The chain couples TRBV3-1 (or the pseudogene TRBV3-2) to TRBJ1-6, with a weak D call TRBD1 (6 bases). CDR3 length equals 14 residues. CDR1 is LGHDT, CDR2 YNNKEL, per germline (reference sequence). Between the trimmed V and J ends, which lost 6 bases and 10 bases, there was a span of 16 bases. This CDR3 is CASSPGIGGSPLHF. The CDR3 DNA follows: TGTGCCAGCAGTCCAGGGATAGGGGGATCACCCCTCCACTTT.

The chain carries TRBV6-6 and TRBJ2-4, with no clear D. This CDR3 contains 12 residues. CDR1 is MNHNY and CDR2 is SVGAGI in the germline V gene (reference sequence). With 2 bases removed from V and 8 bases from J, the gap between germline ends came to 7 bases. The CDR3 sequence: CASSYQEDIQYF. The CDR3 region has the DNA TGTGCCAGCAGTTACCAAGAGGACATTCAGTACTTC.